The sample holds one count of the clone carrying this T cell receptor beta chain. The data derive from a study of blood T cell repertoires in COVID-19. Study information: Sample material is recorded as cDNA or gDNA derived from T cells, B-cell-depleted T cells, or PBMCs.

Using immunoSEQ multiplex PCR, the repertoire was profiled, and TCRdb retains in-frame clones only, with some absent. Of approximately 500,000 clones detected, approximately 88% appear once; the ten largest clones hold roughly 7.4%. Trimming shortened V by 7 bases and J by 1 base, and 8 bases separated the two germline ends. Germline values: CDR1 MDHEN, CDR2 SYDVKM. The CDR3 loop spans 13 amino acids. Sample: peripheral blood. The source is a woman between 50 and 59 years old with COVID-19, enrolled during active disease. The chain links TRBV28 to TRBJ2-1; D unresolved. The CDR3 DNA reads as TGTGCCAGCAAGGAGAATTCCTACAATGAGCAGTTCTTC. Protein: CASKENSYNEQFF.